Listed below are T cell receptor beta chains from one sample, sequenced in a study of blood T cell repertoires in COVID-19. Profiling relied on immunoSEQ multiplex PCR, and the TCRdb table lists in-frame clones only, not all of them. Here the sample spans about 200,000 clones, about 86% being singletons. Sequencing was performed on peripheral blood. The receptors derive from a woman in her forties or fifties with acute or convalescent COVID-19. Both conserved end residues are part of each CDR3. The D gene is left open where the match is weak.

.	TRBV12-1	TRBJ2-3	CASKRDPGGTDTQYF
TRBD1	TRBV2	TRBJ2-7	CATRQGAYEQYF
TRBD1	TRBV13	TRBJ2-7	CASSLDRVSHEQYF
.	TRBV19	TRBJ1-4	CASAPTAKGTNEKLFF
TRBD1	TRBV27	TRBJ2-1	CASSLSGRTGGNEQFF
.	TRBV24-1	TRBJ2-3	CATSDLLGGSTDTQYF
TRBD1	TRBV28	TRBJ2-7	CASSSGGTASYEQYF
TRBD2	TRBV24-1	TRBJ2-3	CATSDITGTSGSTDTQYF
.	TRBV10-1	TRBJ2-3	CASSERLDTDTQYF
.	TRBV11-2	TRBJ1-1	CASSLGGANTEAFF
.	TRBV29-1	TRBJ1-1	CSVGGGLNTEAFF
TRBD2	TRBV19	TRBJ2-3	CASSSGLAGSTDTQYF
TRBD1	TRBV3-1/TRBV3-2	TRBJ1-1	CASSQKQGGMTEAFF
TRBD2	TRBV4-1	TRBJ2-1	CASSLGLAGESSYNEQFF
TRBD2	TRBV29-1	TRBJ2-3	CSVPTSGRSDTQYF
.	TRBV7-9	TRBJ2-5	CASQALSPQETQYF
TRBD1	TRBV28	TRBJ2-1	CASSLGQGNDHEQFF